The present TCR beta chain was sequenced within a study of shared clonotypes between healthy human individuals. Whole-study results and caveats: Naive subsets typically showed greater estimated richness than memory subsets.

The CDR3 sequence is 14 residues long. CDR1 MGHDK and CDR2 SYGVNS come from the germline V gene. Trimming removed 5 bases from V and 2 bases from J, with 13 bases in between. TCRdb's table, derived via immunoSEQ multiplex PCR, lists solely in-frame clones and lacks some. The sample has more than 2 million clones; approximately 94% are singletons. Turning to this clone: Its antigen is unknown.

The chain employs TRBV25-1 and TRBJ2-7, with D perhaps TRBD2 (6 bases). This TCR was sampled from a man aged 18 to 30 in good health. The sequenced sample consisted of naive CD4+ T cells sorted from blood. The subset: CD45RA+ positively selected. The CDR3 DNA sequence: TGTGCCAGCAGTACGCCGGGACTCACCTACGAGCAGTACTTC. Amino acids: CASSTPGLTYEQYF.